This T cell receptor (beta chain) came from a study of radiotherapy plus CTLA-4 blockade in lung cancer. Across the study: Objective responses were documented in approximately 18% of patients, with disease control in about 31%. Study results and caveats: Clones derived from tumor TCRs expanded in blood after radiotherapy plus ipilimumab.

The protocol was immunoSEQ multiplex PCR, while the TCRdb copy is restricted to in-frame clones and leaves out a portion. This table holds 80,000 to 100,000 clones, approximately 86% found once. V was pared by 8 bases and J by 0 bases, with 3 bases of the junction left unmatched. Germline V gene sequence: CDR1 SNHLY, CDR2 FYNNEI. The CDR3 runs to 15 residues. Notes on this clone: Its antigen remains unknown.

The TCR was taken from a human donor with non-small cell lung cancer that progressed on radiotherapy plus ipilimumab. Material: peripheral blood, obtained from a patient treated with radiotherapy plus ipilimumab. The gene calls are TRBV2 and TRBJ1-5, with TRBD1 identical over 11 bases. The CDR3 region is CASGQGAGSNQPQHF. DNA of the CDR3: TGTGCCAGCGGACAGGGGGCTGGTAGCAATCAGCCCCAGCATTTT.